These 2 T cell receptor beta chains came from one sample sequenced in a study of cytotoxic CD8 clonotypes in ibrutinib-treated CLL. Clones were sequenced by immunoSEQ multiplex PCR, and TCRdb holds only the in-frame ones, with some missing. The table has around 60,000 clones, 45% to 60% seen once. The input for sequencing was PBMCs, taken after 12 months of ibrutinib treatment. These receptor sequences come from a human donor with chronic lymphocytic leukemia.

This clone has just a few counts. The chain joins TRBV19 to TRBJ2-1; tentatively, D is TRBD2 (6 bases). The V end lost 3 bases, the J end lost 6 bases, and 15 bases lay between the germline ends. Germline lookup yields CDR1 LNHDA and CDR2 SQIVND (reference sequence). CDR3 length equals 15 residues. The CDR3 bases are TGTGCCAGTAGTATCGGCGGGGTAGGCGGCAATGAGCAGTTCTTC. Encoded protein: CASSIGGVGGNEQFF. Filled out from reference TRBV19 and TRBJ2-1, the complete variable domain reads DGGITQSPKYLFRKEGQNVTLSCEQNLNHDAMYWYRQDPGQGLRLIYYSQIVNDFQKGDIAEGYSVSREKKESFPLTVTSAQKNPTAFYLCASSIGGVGGNEQFFGPGTRLTVL.

V and J are TRBV2 and TRBJ1-1; D possibly corresponds to TRBD1 (6 bases). The length of the CDR3 is 13 residues. The V gene lost 6 bases and the J gene lost 7 bases, with 15 bases spanning the gap. The V gene's germline CDR1 is SNHLY and CDR2 FYNNEI. The CDR3 DNA is TGTGCCAGCAGAGATCAGGGGCCCCTTGAAGCTTTCTTT. Protein: CASRDQGPLEAFF.